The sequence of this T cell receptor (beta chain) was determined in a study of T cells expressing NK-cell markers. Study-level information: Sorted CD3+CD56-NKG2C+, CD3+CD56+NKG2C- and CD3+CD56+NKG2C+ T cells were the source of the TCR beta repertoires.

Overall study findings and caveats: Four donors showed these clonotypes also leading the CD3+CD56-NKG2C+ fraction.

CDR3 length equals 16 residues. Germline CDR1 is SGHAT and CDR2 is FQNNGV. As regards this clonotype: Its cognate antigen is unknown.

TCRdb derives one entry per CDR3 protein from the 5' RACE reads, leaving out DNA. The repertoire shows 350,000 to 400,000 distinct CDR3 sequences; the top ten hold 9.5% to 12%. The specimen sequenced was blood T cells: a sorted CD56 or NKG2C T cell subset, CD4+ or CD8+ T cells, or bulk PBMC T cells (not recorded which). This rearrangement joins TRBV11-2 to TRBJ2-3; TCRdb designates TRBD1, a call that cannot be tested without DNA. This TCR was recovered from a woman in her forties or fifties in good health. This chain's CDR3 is CASSLVGRGPADTQYF.